The rows below give T cell receptor beta chains drawn from one sample of a study of CD8+ T cells in alopecia areata. This table comes from immunoSEQ multiplex PCR, and its TCRdb copy is limited to in-frame clones, with some not included. The sample consists of around 150,000 clones, approximately 56% of them appearing once. Source material: CD8+ T cells sorted from blood. The receptors here all came from a human donor in good health. Each CDR3 is given with its conserved first and last residue. The order of the fields is clone size, V gene, J gene, D gene, CDR3 protein, CDR3 DNA. The D gene is left open where the match is weak. Some rows mark clone size as missing; the rest say once, few, many or name a class of expanded clone.

size: NA; V: TRBV6-1; J: TRBJ1-5; D: NA; CDR3: CASSEASGGVQPQHF; DNA: TGTGCCAGCAGTGAAGCGTCTGGAGGGGTTCAGCCCCAGCATTTT
size: few; V: TRBV29-1; J: TRBJ1-1; D: NA; CDR3: CSVRGGAKVTEAFF; DNA: TGCAGCGTTAGGGGGGGCGCGAAGGTTACTGAAGCTTTCTTT
size: NA; V: TRBV29-1; J: TRBJ2-7; D: NA; CDR3: CSVVGLGTLEQYF; DNA: TGCAGCGTTGTAGGGCTTGGGACCTTGGAGCAGTACTTC
size: NA; V: TRBV29-1; J: TRBJ2-7; D: TRBD1; CDR3: CSVVTGSYEQYF; DNA: TGCAGCGTCGTGACAGGGTCCTACGAGCAGTACTTC
size: NA; V: TRBV10-3; J: TRBJ2-7; D: TRBD2; CDR3: CASKGLAGAAYEQYF; DNA: TGTGCCAGCAAAGGACTAGCGGGAGCGGCCTACGAGCAGTACTTC
size: NA; V: TRBV6-5; J: TRBJ2-2; D: NA; CDR3: CASSDSTGELFF; DNA: TGTGCCAGCAGTGACAGCACCGGGGAGCTGTTTTTT
size: NA; V: TRBV2; J: TRBJ2-3; D: TRBD2; CDR3: CALSTVLSGSADTQYF; DNA: TGTGCCCTCAGCACGGTCCTTAGCGGGAGTGCAGATACGCAGTATTTT
size: NA; V: TRBV9; J: TRBJ1-2; D: NA; CDR3: CASSASYGYTF; DNA: TGTGCCAGCAGCGCTAGTTATGGCTACACCTTC
size: NA; V: TRBV7-8; J: TRBJ2-3; D: NA; CDR3: CASSFPEQPTPTDTQYF; DNA: TGTGCCAGCAGCTTTCCGGAGCAACCAACTCCCACAGATACGCAGTATTTT
size: NA; V: TRBV19; J: TRBJ1-5; D: NA; CDR3: CASQDTENQPQHF; DNA: TGTGCCAGTCAGGACACCGAAAATCAGCCCCAGCATTTT
size: NA; V: TRBV11-2; J: TRBJ2-7; D: TRBD1; CDR3: CASSLHRGIDEQYF; DNA: TGTGCCAGCAGCTTACACAGGGGAATCGACGAGCAGTACTTC
size: NA; V: TRBV4-1; J: TRBJ2-7; D: NA; CDR3: CASSQVAESSYEQYF; DNA: TGCGCCAGCAGCCAAGTAGCAGAGAGCTCCTACGAGCAGTACTTC
size: NA; V: TRBV30; J: TRBJ1-1; D: NA; CDR3: CAWGGPSGNTEAFF; DNA: TGTGCCTGGGGAGGGCCGTCCGGGAACACTGAAGCTTTCTTT
size: NA; V: TRBV5-1; J: TRBJ2-1; D: NA; CDR3: CASSLAGLEQFF; DNA: TGCGCCAGCAGCTTGGCCGGGCTGGAGCAGTTCTTC
size: few; V: TRBV5-1; J: TRBJ1-4; D: NA; CDR3: CASSLQGYGEKLFF; DNA: TGCGCCAGCAGCTTACAGGGATACGGAGAAAAACTGTTTTTT